This TCR beta chain is drawn from a study of regulatory T cells in long-lasting Graves disease. Regarding time point: newly diagnosed GD, antithyroid drugs for less than 3 months. PBMC-extracted RNA yielded the TCR library. Diagnosing Graves' disease relied on the American Thyroid Association guidelines. A volume of 9 to 9.5 milliliters of peripheral blood was collected in EDTA tubes. Ten or more counts support this clonotype. Its specificity is not known. The CDR3 spans 13 residues. Germline CDR1 reads SQVTM; CDR2 reads ANQGSEA. V lost 1 base and J 8 bases, leaving 12 bases between the germline ends. Assembly of TCR beta libraries relied on iRepertoire HTBI primers together with Arm-PCR of CDR3 regions. TCRdb itself ran the multiplex PCR reads through MiXCR, one entry per CDR3 protein. Of 420,000 or so distinct CDR3 sequences listed, about 16% are singletons. Points from the study as a whole: Persistent disease preferred TRBV28, TRBJ1-2 and TRBJ2-5; new disease, TRBV20-1 and TRBJ2-1.

This sample was shared with a second study, whose subject was T cells in Graves' hyperthyroidism and ophthalmopathy. Per that study: The HTBI primer set served for first-round RT-PCR of the TCR CDR3.

The sequencing here drew on peripheral blood mononuclear cells (PBMCs), taken at new diagnosis, from a patient treated with antithyroid drugs. This clonotype was obtained from a woman between 18 and 29 years old with Graves disease. The chain employs TRBV29-1 and TRBJ2-1, with unresolved D. CDR3 sequence reads: CSVEGWGIDEQFF. CDR3 sequence (DNA): TGCAGCGTTGAAGGTTGGGGAATCGATGAGCAGTTCTTC.